This is a list of T cell receptor beta chains from one sample in a study of cytomegalovirus exposure and HLA in healthy donors. The method was immunoSEQ multiplex PCR; TCRdb's version includes in-frame clones alone and lacks a portion of them. The sample has over 150,000 clones, 60% to 75% seen once. Source material: PBMCs. These TCRs come from a woman aged 45-60 years in good health and CMV-seropositive. Both conserved end residues are part of each CDR3. The listing skips clone size in some rows; elsewhere it reads once, few, many or a size class.

size: NA; V: TRBV7-7; J: TRBJ2-5; length: 15; CDR3: CASSLTSGPQETQYF
size: few; V: TRBV25-1; J: NA; length: 15; CDR3: CASSDYGQGAREQYF
size: NA; V: TRBV13; J: TRBJ1-2; length: 13; CDR3: CASSLGSNYGYTF
size: NA; V: TRBV5-1; J: TRBJ2-7; length: 12; CDR3: CASSLQPYEQYF
size: NA; V: TRBV7-8; J: TRBJ1-5; length: 16; CDR3: CASSSRYRNSNQPQHF
size: NA; V: TRBV9; J: TRBJ2-1; length: 14; CDR3: CASSWDYSYNEQFF
size: once; V: TRBV9; J: TRBJ1-2; length: 15; CDR3: CASSVAPGTNYGYTF
size: NA; V: TRBV5-1; J: TRBJ2-1; length: 16; CDR3: CASSLQSGGQYNEQFF
size: few; V: TRBV7-9; J: TRBJ2-3; length: 16; CDR3: CASSSRKAGGTDTQYF
size: NA; V: TRBV6-1; J: TRBJ2-3; length: 14; CDR3: CASRDRGGSDTQYF
size: NA; V: TRBV6-6; J: TRBJ1-2; length: 14; CDR3: CASSSPGTGDGYTF
size: few; V: TRBV2; J: TRBJ1-2; length: 13; CDR3: CASSALGQYGYTF
size: NA; V: TRBV19; J: TRBJ2-7; length: 15; CDR3: CASSPLGQGGFEQYF
size: NA; V: TRBV29-1; J: TRBJ2-3; length: 13; CDR3: CSVDPGSTDTQYF
size: once; V: TRBV7-9; J: TRBJ2-3; length: 16; CDR3: CASSLAVSGGADTQYF
size: few; V: TRBV28; J: TRBJ2-1; length: 15; CDR3: CASSPEAGEYNEQFF
size: few; V: TRBV6-5; J: TRBJ1-3; length: 14; CDR3: CASSPPGAGNTIYF
size: NA; V: TRBV28; J: TRBJ1-2; length: 14; CDR3: CASSLGQRTSGYTF
size: few; V: TRBV30; J: TRBJ1-2; length: 15; CDR3: CAWIGTALRLDGYTF
size: NA; V: TRBV7-9; J: TRBJ2-6; length: 15; CDR3: CVPGQSFSGANVLTF
size: NA; V: TRBV6-1; J: TRBJ1-2; length: 16; CDR3: CASSELDSFPYYGYTF
size: NA; V: TRBV5-6; J: TRBJ1-2; length: 11; CDR3: CASSNRDGYTF
size: NA; V: TRBV6-1; J: TRBJ2-5; length: 15; CDR3: CASSVAGGPTETQYF
size: NA; V: TRBV6-1; J: TRBJ1-2; length: 14; CDR3: CASSPGQLNYGYTF
size: many; V: TRBV2; J: TRBJ1-5; length: 16; CDR3: CASSEGQGNGNQPQHF
size: once; V: TRBV5-4; J: TRBJ2-5; length: 13; CDR3: CASSLSSTGAQYF
size: NA; V: TRBV5-6; J: TRBJ2-3; length: 16; CDR3: CASSFNFVGSTDTQYF
size: NA; V: TRBV7-9; J: TRBJ2-3; length: 15; CDR3: CASSSRSGGEDTQYF
size: NA; V: TRBV27; J: TRBJ2-1; length: 13; CDR3: CASKRGLINEQFF
size: NA; V: TRBV5-1; J: TRBJ1-3; length: 14; CDR3: CASSFQGGWNTIYF
size: NA; V: TRBV29-1; J: TRBJ2-1; length: 13; CDR3: CSVDWIQGAEQFF
size: few; V: TRBV6-1; J: TRBJ1-2; length: 15; CDR3: CASSPNRQGPYGYTF
size: NA; V: TRBV10-1; J: TRBJ1-1; length: 15; CDR3: CASSEEGQGNTEAFF
size: NA; V: TRBV10-3; J: TRBJ1-1; length: 15; CDR3: CAISAARGGVTEAFF
size: NA; V: TRBV9; J: TRBJ2-3; length: 15; CDR3: CASNPSGRGPDTQYF
size: NA; V: TRBV2; J: TRBJ2-4; length: 12; CDR3: CASSELENIQYF
size: NA; V: TRBV9; J: TRBJ2-5; length: 13; CDR3: CASSVVPQETQYF
size: few; V: TRBV2; J: TRBJ2-4; length: 16; CDR3: CASSDGQRLAKNIQYF
size: NA; V: TRBV2; J: TRBJ2-7; length: 13; CDR3: CASSLGSVYEQYF
size: NA; V: TRBV7-3; J: TRBJ2-3; length: 15; CDR3: CASSLLAGSTDTQYF
size: few; V: TRBV2; J: TRBJ2-3; length: 18; CDR3: CASRVLAGGVSHRATQYF
size: NA; V: TRBV2; J: TRBJ1-1; length: 17; CDR3: CASSGGTRDIRNTEAFF
size: NA; V: TRBV6-6; J: TRBJ1-6; length: 14; CDR3: CASIEKLTYSPLHF
size: once; V: TRBV6-1; J: TRBJ1-4; length: 14; CDR3: CASSDRDTYEKLFF
size: NA; V: TRBV7-8; J: TRBJ1-6; length: 14; CDR3: CASRTGTGTAPLHF
size: NA; V: TRBV9; J: TRBJ1-5; length: 13; CDR3: CASSAWGGQPQHF
size: NA; V: TRBV7-9; J: TRBJ1-1; length: 15; CDR3: CASSRQGGMASEAFF
size: NA; V: TRBV2; J: TRBJ1-1; length: 14; CDR3: CARMMTDLRTQAFF
size: NA; V: TRBV9; J: TRBJ2-2; length: 15; CDR3: CASSGGTGDPGELFF
size: NA; V: TRBV11-2; J: TRBJ2-7; length: 14; CDR3: CASSLAEGPYEQYF
size: NA; V: TRBV2; J: TRBJ1-5; length: 15; CDR3: CASRPTGYSNQPQHF
size: NA; V: TRBV13; J: TRBJ2-3; length: 16; CDR3: CASSSDSRDRVDTQYF
size: NA; V: TRBV5-1; J: TRBJ1-2; length: 14; CDR3: CASSFETPNYGYTF
size: NA; V: TRBV19; J: TRBJ2-7; length: 14; CDR3: CASTSDRDSYEQYF
size: NA; V: TRBV5-1; J: TRBJ1-2; length: 14; CDR3: CASSSGQVEGGYTF
size: few; V: TRBV7-6; J: TRBJ1-3; length: 17; CDR3: CASSLASGGGSGNTIYF
size: NA; V: TRBV5-1; J: TRBJ1-4; length: 16; CDR3: CASSSRRTGGSEKLFF
size: once; V: TRBV30; J: TRBJ1-6; length: 15; CDR3: CAWSVQGTYNSPLHF
size: few; V: TRBV4-1; J: TRBJ2-1; length: 18; CDR3: CASSQDLGLADSYNEQFF